This T cell receptor (beta chain) was identified during a study of blood T cells in healthy people across ages. Looking at the study overall: Roughly one uniquely barcoded beta molecule per two T cells was captured.

In this sample, this clonotype turned up a few times. What it binds is unknown. Overall study results and limits: Naive T cell percentage by flow cytometry tracked strongly with beta diversity.

For the second PCR, which ran for about 7 to 11 cycles, a sample-barcoded 5' primer and a J-beta primer mix were used. TCRdb fed the 5' RACE reads into MiXCR, producing one record per CDR3 protein. The sample consists of approximately 800,000 distinct CDR3 sequences, around half of them appearing once. Germline V lookup: CDR1 DFQATT, CDR2 SNEGSKA (reference sequence). The CDR3 extends over 14 amino acids. Trimming shortened V by 3 bases and J by 14 bases, and 24 bases separated the two germline ends. Sequencing was carried out using blood. V gene TRBV20-1 combines with J gene TRBJ2-3, with D possibly called TRBD1 or TRBD2 (6 bases each). The receptor comes from a man older than 75 in good health. The DNA of the CDR3 is TGCAGTGCTAGTCGGGGGCGGTCGGATGGATACGCGTATTTT. Translating gives CSASRGRSDGYAYF.